The 18 T cell receptor beta chains presented below share a single source sample, sequenced in a study of response to subunit inactivated influenza vaccine. TCRdb redid the calling of the RT-PCR reads with MiXCR, one entry per CDR3 protein. This sample has almost 600,000 distinct CDR3 sequences, with less than 15% found just once. Sequenced material: PBMCs from blood, taken 11 to 12 days after vaccination. These receptors were collected from a man between 45 and 60 years old who received an inactivated influenza vaccine.

The rearrangement uses TRBV12-3 or TRBV12-4 and TRBJ2-1; D not resolved. The CDR3 sequence is 12 residues long. The V gene lost 3 bases and the J gene lost 11 bases, with 11 bases spanning the gap. CDR3 sequence (DNA): TGTGCCAGCAGTTTGGTCGGCATCCAGCAGTTCTTC. Protein product: CASSLVGIQQFF.

This clonotype came up a few times. The V gene is TRBV4-2, the J gene TRBJ2-7; 10 positions agree with TRBD2. This CDR3 contains 15 residues. Trimming cost V 0 bases and J 4 bases; bases outside gene matches: 3. In germline, CDR1 is LGHNA, CDR2 YNFKEQ. The CDR3 DNA is TGTGCCAGCAGCCAAGAAGCGGGAGGGCTGTACGAGCAGTACTTC. It is translated as CASSQEAGGLYEQYF.

The sample holds many counts of this clonotype. This chain uses TRBV7-2 with TRBJ2-3, with 9 bases lining up with TRBD1. Germline V CDR1 and CDR2: SGHTA, FQGNSA. The ends lost 5 bases at V and 11 bases at J; junction bases unmatched: 8. The CDR3 covers 13 residues. CDR3 nucleotides: TGTGCCAGCAGCCCAGGACAGGGGATGGGGCAGTATTTT. Translation: CASSPGQGMGQYF.

This clonotype was counted only a few times. The chain links TRBV12-3 or TRBV12-4 to TRBJ1-1; TRBD1 agrees at 8 bases. The CDR3 has 14 amino acids. V trimming: 6 bases; J trimming: 4 bases; junction bases outside the gene matches: 7. The CDR3 DNA follows: TGTGCCAGCAGACTAGGACAGGGAGGCACTGAAGCTTTCTTT. Its protein product is CASRLGQGGTEAFF.

This clonotype has only a few counts. The chain carries TRBV7-8 and TRBJ2-3; TRBD1 might be the D (7 bases). Trimming removed 4 bases at V and 2 bases at J, with 13 bases between. The CDR3 loop spans 15 amino acids. Germline assignment: CDR1 SGHVS and CDR2 FQNEAQ. CDR3 sequence (DNA): TGTGCCAGCAGCTCCCCCAGGGGGGACACAGATACGCAGTATTTT. Its translation is CASSSPRGDTDTQYF.

J is TRBJ2-2 and V is TRBV7-9; D not certain. Trimming took 2 bases from V and 4 from J, leaving 8 bases between them. The germline V gene encodes CDR1 SEHNR and CDR2 FQNEAQ (reference sequence). The CDR3 totals 14 residues. The CDR3, as DNA: TGTGCCAGCAGCTTAATCCGGGCCACCGGGGAGCTGTTTTTT. Its protein product is CASSLIRATGELFF.

This clonotype has ten or more counts. V usage is TRBV5-1 and J usage is TRBJ1-1, with D uncertain. Germline CDR1 is SGHRS and CDR2 is YFSETQ. The CDR3 totals 13 residues. Trimming shortened V by 2 bases and J by 1 base, and 6 bases separated the two germline ends. The CDR3 DNA sequence: TGCGCCAGCAGCTTCCTGAGGAACACTGAAGCTTTCTTT. Protein: CASSFLRNTEAFF.

The chain employs TRBV12-3 or TRBV12-4 and TRBJ2-7, with 7 nucleotides matching TRBD1. The CDR3 has 12 residues. J gave up 3 bases and V 5 bases, and 1 base lay outside the gene matches. CDR3 residues: CASSDRVYEQYF. The DNA for the CDR3 is TGTGCCAGCAGTGACAGGGTCTACGAGCAGTACTTC.

The gene calls are TRBV4-3 and TRBJ2-3; maybe TRBD2 (5 bases). Trimming took 1 base from V and 9 from J, leaving 11 bases between them. CDR1 is LGHNA and CDR2 is YSLEER in the germline V gene. This CDR3 has 13 residues. The CDR3 reads CASSQVAGSTQYF. The CDR3 region has the DNA TGCGCCAGCAGCCAAGTGGCGGGTAGCACGCAGTATTTT.

This rearrangement joins TRBV7-9 to TRBJ2-3; unclear D gene. Germline values: CDR1 SEHNR, CDR2 FQNEAQ (reference sequence). The CDR3 has 13 amino acids. The V and J ends lost 8 bases and 4 bases respectively, with 13 bases between them. The CDR3 region is CASDGLWADTQYF. As DNA, the CDR3 is TGTGCCAGCGACGGCCTTTGGGCAGATACGCAGTATTTT.

This clonotype has just a few counts. The chain uses TRBV6-5 and TRBJ2-3; D remains unclear. V dropped 6 bases and J dropped 4 bases, with 5 bases sitting between them. The CDR3 totals 11 residues. Germline V CDR1 and CDR2: MNHEY, SVGAGI. CDR3 bases: TGTGCCAGCAGATACGCAGATACGCAGTATTTT. Translating it yields CASRYADTQYF.

This sequence joins TRBV20-1 and TRBJ1-5; D perhaps matches TRBD1 (6 bases). Germline V gene sequence: CDR1 DFQATT, CDR2 SNEGSKA (reference sequence). The CDR3 runs 15 residues. Deletions cut 0 bases from V and 3 bases from J, with 12 bases between. The DNA of the CDR3 is TGCAGTGCTAGAGATGGGGGCGCGAACAATCAGCCCCAGCATTTT. Its protein is CSARDGGANNQPQHF.

This clonotype was detected ten times or more. The V gene is TRBV15, the J gene TRBJ2-1, with 9 bases that match TRBD2. The CDR3 spans 16 residues. The germline V gene has CDR1 LNHNV and CDR2 YYDKDF (reference sequence). V trimming: 1 base; J trimming: 7 bases; junction bases outside the gene matches: 8. The chain's CDR3 is CATSRVAGGPLNEQFF. CDR3 coding DNA: TGTGCCACCAGCAGAGTCGCGGGAGGGCCCTTGAATGAGCAGTTCTTC.

In its sample, this clonotype was seen a few times. V is TRBV10-3 and J is TRBJ2-7; 9 nucleotides agree with TRBD1. J was trimmed by 4 bases and V by 5 bases; bases with no gene match: 3. The CDR3 is 13 amino acids. The germline V gene encodes CDR1 ENHRY and CDR2 SYGVKD. CDR3 loop: CAISTGGRYEQYF. CDR3 DNA: TGTGCCATCAGTACAGGGGGCAGGTACGAGCAGTACTTC.

This clonotype has a handful of counts. The gene calls are TRBV7-9 and TRBJ1-1, with a tentative D call TRBD1 (6 bases). The CDR3 has 14 residues. Germline CDR1 is SEHNR and CDR2 is FQNEAQ (reference sequence). V shed 4 bases and J shed 4 bases, with 13 bases lying between them. DNA for the CDR3: TGTGCCAGCAGCTGGGACATGGCGGGCACTGAAGCTTTCTTT. It encodes CASSWDMAGTEAFF.

The gene calls are TRBV7-9 and TRBJ1-4; tentatively, D is TRBD1 (5 bases). V was clipped by 2 bases and J by 8 bases, with 15 bases between them. The CDR3 totals 15 residues. Germline CDR1 SEHNR, CDR2 FQNEAQ (reference sequence). The DNA for the CDR3 is TGTGCCAGCAGCTTAACAGGAGCCCCTGGAGAAAAACTGTTTTTT. Protein sequence: CASSLTGAPGEKLFF. Based on the CDR3 plus reference TRBV7-9 and TRBJ1-4, the full variable domain is DTGVSQNPRHKITKRGQNVTFRCDPISEHNRLYWYRQTLGQGPEFLTYFQNEAQLEKSRLLSDRFSAERPKGSFSTLEIQRTEQGDSAMYLCASSLTGAPGEKLFFGSGTQLSVL.

In this sample, this clonotype turned up a few times. This sequence joins TRBV30 and TRBJ1-5; no definite D call. Trimming cost V 3 bases and J 2 bases, with 8 bases left between them. The germline gives CDR1 GTSNPN, CDR2 SVGIG (reference sequence). The CDR3 length is 13 residues. This CDR3 is CAWSKQGNQPQHF. CDR3 coding DNA: TGTGCCTGGAGCAAACAAGGCAATCAGCCCCAGCATTTT. The variable domain in full, with the rest retrieved from reference TRBV30 and TRBJ1-5, is SQTIHQWPATLVQPVGSPLSLECTVEGTSNPNLYWYRQAAGRGLQLLFYSVGIGQISSEVPQNLSASRPQDRQFILSSKKLLLSDSGFYLCAWSKQGNQPQHFGDGTRLSIL.

The table lists this clonotype with a few counts. The chain uses TRBV7-2 and TRBJ2-1, with D possibly being TRBD1 or TRBD2 (6 bases each). The CDR3 totals 15 residues. Germline V gives CDR1 SGHTA, CDR2 FQGNSA. The V end was cut by 5 bases, the J end by 2 bases, with 13 bases between. CDR3 loop: CASSPGEGAYNEQFF. CDR3 coding DNA: TGTGCCAGCAGCCCGGGAGAGGGGGCCTACAATGAGCAGTTCTTC.